This entry lists 13 T cell receptor beta chains sequenced from one sample in a study of blood T cell repertoires in COVID-19. This table comes from immunoSEQ multiplex PCR, and its TCRdb copy is limited to in-frame clones, with some not included. The sample contains around 110,000 clones, roughly 80% of which appear only once. The specimen was peripheral blood. These receptors were obtained from an older woman with acute or convalescent COVID-19.

The V call is TRBV19, the J call TRBJ1-4; 8 nucleotides agree with TRBD1. CDR1 is LNHDA, CDR2 SQIVND, per germline (reference sequence). CDR3 length: 15 amino acids. V was pared by 7 bases and J by 10 bases, with 14 bases of the junction left unmatched. The CDR3 coding sequence is TGTGCCAGTATCGGCTCCCGGACAGGGATGGGAAAACTGTTTTTT. Its translation: CASIGSRTGMGKLFF. Full variable domain (missing parts from reference TRBV19 and TRBJ1-4): DGGITQSPKYLFRKEGQNVTLSCEQNLNHDAMYWYRQDPGQGLRLIYYSQIVNDFQKGDIAEGYSVSREKKESFPLTVTSAQKNPTAFYLCASIGSRTGMGKLFFGSGTQLSVL.

The chain recombines TRBV5-8 with TRBJ2-6; D may be TRBD1 (6 bases). V dropped 4 bases and J dropped 1 base, with 12 bases sitting between them. The CDR3 spans 16 residues. Germline V lookup: CDR1 SGHTS, CDR2 YDEGEE. In nucleotides, the CDR3 is TGTGCCAGCAGCCGGAACAGGGTTTCTGGGGCCAACGTCCTGACTTTC. It specifies CASSRNRVSGANVLTF.

The chain couples TRBV20-1 to TRBJ1-6; TRBD1 matches at 8 bases. The CDR3 runs 11 residues. Losses at the gene ends were 2 bases for V and 17 bases for J; bases not matched to a gene: 5. CDR1 is DFQATT and CDR2 is SNEGSKA in the germline V gene (reference sequence). The DNA of the CDR3 is TGCAGTGCTAGATCGGGACAGGCGGTCCACTTT. It translates to CSARSGQAVHF.

The chain uses TRBV6-2 or TRBV6-3 and TRBJ1-5, with TRBD1 identical over 8 bases. The CDR3 totals 15 residues. V lost 4 bases to trimming and J lost 2 bases; unmatched junction nucleotides: 4. Germline loops: CDR1 MNHEY, CDR2 SVGEGT. The CDR3 DNA reads TGTGCCAGCAGTTCTCAGGGGGCAGGCAATCAGCCCCAGCATTTT. Encoded protein: CASSSQGAGNQPQHF.

The chain recombines TRBV30 with TRBJ2-5; 12 bases are a match to TRBD1. Germline V gene data show CDR1 as GTSNPN and CDR2 as SVGIG (reference sequence). V shed 0 bases, J shed 7 bases, and the junction held 12 bases outside the gene matches. The length of the CDR3 is 17 residues. The CDR3 DNA sequence: TGTGCCTGGAGTGTACCCCCCCGGGACAGGGGGCGCGGGACCCAGTACTTC. Translating gives CAWSVPPRDRGRGTQYF.

The J gene is TRBJ2-1, the V gene TRBV7-9, with 9 bases matching TRBD1. Per the germline V gene, CDR1 is SEHNR and CDR2 is FQNEAQ (reference sequence). CDR3 length: 17 amino acids. V lost 2 bases, J lost 5 bases, and 10 bases stayed unmatched. In nucleotides, the CDR3 is TGTGCCAGCAGCTTACGTTCGGGACAGGGTTTCCACAATGAGCAGTTCTTC. It is translated as CASSLRSGQGFHNEQFF.

The J gene is TRBJ2-2, the V gene TRBV9, with TRBD1 as a possible D gene (6 bases). Per germline, CDR1 SGDLS and CDR2 YYNGEE. V lost 5 bases, J lost 0 bases, and 14 bases lay in between. This CDR3 has 16 amino acids. This chain's CDR3 is CASRGRDTPNTGELFF. CDR3 sequence (DNA): TGTGCCAGCAGGGGAAGGGACACCCCGAACACCGGGGAGCTGTTTTTT.

This chain uses TRBV6-5 with TRBJ2-7; TRBD2 matches at 12 bases. J lost 3 bases, V lost 4 bases, and 7 bases had no gene match. CDR1 is MNHEY and CDR2 is SVGAGI in the germline V gene. The CDR3 extends over 16 amino acids. The CDR3 spells CASSSPRTSGNYEQYF. CDR3 sequence (DNA): TGTGCCAGCAGTTCCCCCCGGACTAGCGGGAACTACGAGCAGTACTTC.

The chain carries TRBV11-2 and TRBJ2-7, with 14 bases aligning to TRBD2. The CDR3 runs to 15 residues. Germline CDR1 and CDR2: SGHAT and FQNNGV. The V gene end was trimmed by 5 bases and the J gene end by 4 bases; junction bases not matched to a gene: 4. The CDR3 region is CASSQGLAGVYEQYF. CDR3 DNA: TGTGCCAGCAGCCAGGGACTAGCGGGGGTTTACGAGCAGTACTTC. The complete variable domain, with remaining parts taken from reference TRBV11-2 and TRBJ2-7, reads EAGVAQSPRYKIIEKRQSVAFWCNPISGHATLYWYQQILGQGPKLLIQFQNNGVVDDSQLPKDRFSAERLKGVDSTLKIQPAKLEDSAVYLCASSQGLAGVYEQYFGPGTRLTVT.

The chain is built from TRBV7-2 and TRBJ2-1, with 8 bases lining up with TRBD2. The trim removed 5 bases at V and 6 bases at J, leaving 12 bases unmatched. This CDR3 contains 16 residues. Per germline, CDR1 SGHTA and CDR2 FQGNSA. CDR3 nucleotides: TGTGCCAGCAGCCCAAAAGCGGGGGCCGGGGGCAATGAGCAGTTCTTC. Its translation: CASSPKAGAGGNEQFF.

This clone was seen just once. The chain combines TRBV18 with TRBJ2-2; D is perhaps TRBD1 (5 bases). Germline loops: CDR1 KGHSH, CDR2 LQKENI. The CDR3 loop spans 15 amino acids. V lost 4 bases and J lost 1, with 10 bases in between. In DNA, the CDR3 is TGTGCCAGCTCACTGGGTCAGGGGAACACCGGGGAGCTGTTTTTT. It specifies CASSLGQGNTGELFF.

In its sample, this clone was seen a few times. This rearrangement joins TRBV7-2 to TRBJ2-7; unclear D gene. Germline loops: CDR1 SGHTA, CDR2 FQGNSA. The CDR3 totals 12 residues. V shed 0 bases and J shed 6 bases, with 6 bases lying between them. The CDR3 region is CASSLAHGEQYF. In nucleotides, the CDR3 is TGTGCCAGCAGCTTAGCGCACGGCGAGCAGTACTTC.

This rearrangement joins TRBV14 to TRBJ1-1, with D possibly TRBD1 on 5 matching bases. V lost 5 bases and J lost 2, with 12 bases in between. This CDR3 spans 14 amino acids. The germline V gene encodes CDR1 SGHDN and CDR2 FVKESK. CDR3 sequence: CASSTGLRNTEAFF. CDR3 sequence (DNA): TGTGCCAGCAGCACGGGACTCAGAAACACTGAAGCTTTCTTT.